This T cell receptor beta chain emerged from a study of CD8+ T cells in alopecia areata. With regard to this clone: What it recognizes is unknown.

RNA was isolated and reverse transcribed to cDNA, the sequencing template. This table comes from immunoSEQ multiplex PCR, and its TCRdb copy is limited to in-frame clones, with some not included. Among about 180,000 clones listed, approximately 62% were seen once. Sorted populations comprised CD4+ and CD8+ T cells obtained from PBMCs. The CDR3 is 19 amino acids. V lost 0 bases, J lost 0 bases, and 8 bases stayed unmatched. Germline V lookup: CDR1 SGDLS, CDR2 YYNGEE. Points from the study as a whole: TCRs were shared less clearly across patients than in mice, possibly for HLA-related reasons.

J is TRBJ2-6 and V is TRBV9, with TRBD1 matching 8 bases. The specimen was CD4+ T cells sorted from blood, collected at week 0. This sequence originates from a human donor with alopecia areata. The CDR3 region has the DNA TGTGCCAGCAGCGTAGCCCTTCGGACAGGGAACTCTGGGGCCAACGTCCTGACTTTC. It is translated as CASSVALRTGNSGANVLTF.